This T cell receptor (beta chain) was captured in a study of blood T cell repertoires in COVID-19. J was trimmed by 6 bases and V by 4 bases; bases with no gene match: 11. The length of the CDR3 is 15 residues. Germline CDR1 is LNHDA and CDR2 is SQIVND (reference sequence). Per the original methods: Using reference gene primer amplification, nucleated cell counts were estimated. Clones were sequenced by immunoSEQ multiplex PCR, and TCRdb holds only the in-frame ones, with some missing. The V and J calls and clone size come from that table; D and trimming were worked out from the DNA. The sample contains 250,000 to 350,000 clones, just over 85% of which appear only once.

J is TRBJ1-1 and V is TRBV19, with 7 bases fitting TRBD1. The sequence was collected from a woman younger than 45 with active or convalescent COVID-19. The source material was peripheral blood. CDR3 amino acids: CASSTWMGQKAEAFF. The CDR3, as DNA: TGTGCCAGTAGTACCTGGATGGGACAGAAGGCTGAAGCTTTCTTT. The variable domain in full, with the rest retrieved from reference TRBV19 and TRBJ1-1, is DGGITQSPKYLFRKEGQNVTLSCEQNLNHDAMYWYRQDPGQGLRLIYYSQIVNDFQKGDIAEGYSVSREKKESFPLTVTSAQKNPTAFYLCASSTWMGQKAEAFFGQGTRLTVV.